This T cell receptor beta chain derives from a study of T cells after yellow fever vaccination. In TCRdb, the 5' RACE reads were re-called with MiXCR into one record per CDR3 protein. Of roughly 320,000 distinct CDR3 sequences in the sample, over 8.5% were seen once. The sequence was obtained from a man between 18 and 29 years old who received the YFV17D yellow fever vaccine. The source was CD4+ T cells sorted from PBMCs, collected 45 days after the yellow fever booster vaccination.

In nucleotides, the CDR3 is TGCAGTGCTAGTACGGGTCCCGGGGAGCTGTTTTTT. It encodes CSASTGPGELFF. The V gene is TRBV20-1, the J gene TRBJ2-2; D ambiguous. The CDR3 is 12 residues long. Trimming removed 3 bases at V and 6 bases at J, with 8 bases between. Germline CDR1 is DFQATT and CDR2 is SNEGSKA (reference sequence).